This T cell receptor beta chain was documented in a study of PD-1 blockade in classical Hodgkin lymphoma. Findings of the study overall: Still unresolved is the cause of the repertoire differences, which may be disease activity or prior therapy. Relapsed/refractory patients reportedly had lower baseline diversity than newly diagnosed patients.

Clones were read by immunoSEQ multiplex PCR, and TCRdb kept only the in-frame ones, dropping some. The sample includes tens of thousands of clones, over 90% of them seen just once. In the case of this clone: As yet, its antigen is unknown.

The time point here: newly diagnosed, previously untreated cHL patient sample. PBMCs representing newly diagnosed, untreated classical Hodgkin lymphoma functioned as the comparison. The receptor was isolated from a human donor with classical Hodgkin lymphoma. What was sequenced was peripheral blood mononuclear cells (PBMCs).

CDR3 residues: CASSYSGTLEAFF. In DNA form, the CDR3 reads TGTGCCAGCAGTTACTCCGGGACACTTGAAGCTTTCTTT. The J gene is TRBJ1-1, the V gene TRBV6-5; D perhaps matches TRBD1 (6 bases). The V gene's germline CDR1 is MNHEY and CDR2 SVGAGI. V was shortened by 0 bases and J by 7 bases, with 9 bases between the two germline ends. This CDR3 has 13 residues.